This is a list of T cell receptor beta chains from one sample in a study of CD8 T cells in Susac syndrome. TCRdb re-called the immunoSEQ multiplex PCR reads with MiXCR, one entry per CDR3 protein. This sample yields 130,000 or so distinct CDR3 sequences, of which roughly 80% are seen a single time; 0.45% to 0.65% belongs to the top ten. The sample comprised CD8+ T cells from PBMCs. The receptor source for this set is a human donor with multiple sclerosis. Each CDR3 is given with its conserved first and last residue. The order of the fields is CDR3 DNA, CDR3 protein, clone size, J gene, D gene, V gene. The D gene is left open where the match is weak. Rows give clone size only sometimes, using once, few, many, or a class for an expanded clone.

cdr3_nt: TGCGCCAGCAGCCAAGATCTGAGAGGTGCAGAGACCCAGTACTTC; cdr3_aa: CASSQDLRGAETQYF; clone_size: .; j_call: TRBJ2-5; d_call: .; v_call: TRBV4-3
cdr3_nt: TGTGCCAGCAGCTACGGGAGGGGACTCTCCTACGAGCAGTACTTC; cdr3_aa: CASSYGRGLSYEQYF; clone_size: few; j_call: TRBJ2-7; d_call: TRBD2; v_call: TRBV11-2
cdr3_nt: TGCAGTGCCCATAGGACTAGCGGGGGGATAGATACGCAGTATTTT; cdr3_aa: CSAHRTSGGIDTQYF; clone_size: .; j_call: TRBJ2-3; d_call: TRBD2; v_call: TRBV20-1
cdr3_nt: TGTGCCAGCAGGGGACAGGATTTAAGCGGCTACACCTTC; cdr3_aa: CASRGQDLSGYTF; clone_size: once; j_call: TRBJ1-2; d_call: TRBD1; v_call: TRBV5-6
cdr3_nt: TGCAGTGCTAGTACAGTGACCTCTGAAGCTTTCTTT; cdr3_aa: CSASTVTSEAFF; clone_size: .; j_call: TRBJ1-1; d_call: .; v_call: TRBV20-1
cdr3_nt: TGTGCCAGCAGTTCCTCGGGAACGGTAACCTTAGAGACCCAGTACTTC; cdr3_aa: CASSSSGTVTLETQYF; clone_size: once; j_call: TRBJ2-5; d_call: .; v_call: TRBV7-9
cdr3_nt: TGTGCCAGCTCACCACACGGCAGGGGGATTGGAAGCACCATATATTTT; cdr3_aa: CASSPHGRGIGSTIYF; clone_size: .; j_call: TRBJ1-3; d_call: TRBD1; v_call: TRBV18
cdr3_nt: TGTGCCACCAGTCGGTCAATAGGATTAGGGACAGGGACCCTTAACTATGGCTACACCTTC; cdr3_aa: CATSRSIGLGTGTLNYGYTF; clone_size: .; j_call: TRBJ1-2; d_call: TRBD1; v_call: TRBV27
cdr3_nt: TGTGCCAGCAAAAGGAGTGCAGGTGATAGCAATCAGCCCCAGCATTTT; cdr3_aa: CASKRSAGDSNQPQHF; clone_size: .; j_call: TRBJ1-5; d_call: .; v_call: TRBV27
cdr3_nt: TGTGCCAGTAGTATCGGGACTGAAGCTTTCTTT; cdr3_aa: CASSIGTEAFF; clone_size: .; j_call: TRBJ1-1; d_call: .; v_call: TRBV19
cdr3_nt: TGTGCCAGCAGCTCCTGGTGGAGTAGGGCCGTTCGGCGGCAAGAGACCCAGTACTTC; cdr3_aa: CASSSWWSRAVRRQETQYF; clone_size: .; j_call: TRBJ2-5; d_call: .; v_call: TRBV7-9
cdr3_nt: TGTGCCAAACCAGGGACAGAGAACACCGGGGAGCTGTTTTTT; cdr3_aa: CAKPGTENTGELFF; clone_size: .; j_call: TRBJ2-2; d_call: TRBD1; v_call: TRBV10-3
cdr3_nt: TGTGCCAGCAGCCAAGCAGGAATGAACACTGAAGCTTTCTTT; cdr3_aa: CASSQAGMNTEAFF; clone_size: .; j_call: TRBJ1-1; d_call: .; v_call: TRBV28
cdr3_nt: TGCAGTGCTAGAGATATCGGCGGTCCGAATGAGCAGTTCTTC; cdr3_aa: CSARDIGGPNEQFF; clone_size: .; j_call: TRBJ2-1; d_call: .; v_call: TRBV20-1
cdr3_nt: TGTGCCAGCAGTTTAGGCGCGTCGGGGGCTCCCTACGAGCAGTACTTC; cdr3_aa: CASSLGASGAPYEQYF; clone_size: once; j_call: TRBJ2-7; d_call: .; v_call: TRBV27
cdr3_nt: TGCGCCAGCAGCCAAGAACTCGGGGCGACGAACACTGAAGCTTCCTTT; cdr3_aa: CASSQELGATNTEASF; clone_size: .; j_call: TRBJ1-1; d_call: .; v_call: TRBV4-1
cdr3_nt: TGTGCCAGCAGCCCAGGACAGGCGACCCAAGAGACCCAGTACTTC; cdr3_aa: CASSPGQATQETQYF; clone_size: .; j_call: TRBJ2-5; d_call: TRBD1; v_call: TRBV7-2
cdr3_nt: TGTGCCAGTACCCTCTATGGGGGCGAGTCCATAGGCGGCTACACCTTC; cdr3_aa: CASTLYGGESIGGYTF; clone_size: .; j_call: TRBJ1-2; d_call: .; v_call: TRBV19
cdr3_nt: TGTGCCAGCTCACCGCCTAGCGACCAAGAGACCCAGTACTTC; cdr3_aa: CASSPPSDQETQYF; clone_size: .; j_call: TRBJ2-5; d_call: .; v_call: TRBV18
cdr3_nt: TGTGCCACCAGTGATTTCGAGTACCCCTACAATGAGCAGTTCTTC; cdr3_aa: CATSDFEYPYNEQFF; clone_size: .; j_call: TRBJ2-1; d_call: .; v_call: TRBV24-1
cdr3_nt: TGTGCCAGCAGCCCGGACCCAGCCGGGGAGCTGTTTTTT; cdr3_aa: CASSPDPAGELFF; clone_size: .; j_call: TRBJ2-2; d_call: .; v_call: TRBV11-2
cdr3_nt: TGTGCCAGCAGCTACGGACAGTCTGACAATCAGCCCCAGCATTTT; cdr3_aa: CASSYGQSDNQPQHF; clone_size: once; j_call: TRBJ1-5; d_call: .; v_call: TRBV7-8
cdr3_nt: TGCGCCAGCAGCCTGGCCGGGCCGGACACTGAAGCTTTCTTT; cdr3_aa: CASSLAGPDTEAFF; clone_size: .; j_call: TRBJ1-1; d_call: .; v_call: TRBV5-1
cdr3_nt: TGTGCCAGTAGCCCCTCGGGGACTTATGGCTACACCTTC; cdr3_aa: CASSPSGTYGYTF; clone_size: .; j_call: TRBJ1-2; d_call: .; v_call: TRBV19
cdr3_nt: TGTGCCACCAGCTCAGCATCCTACAATGAGCAGTTCTTC; cdr3_aa: CATSSASYNEQFF; clone_size: .; j_call: TRBJ2-1; d_call: .; v_call: TRBV19
cdr3_nt: TGTGCCAGCAGTGGGGTGCGGACTGGCGTCGCTGAAGCTTTCTTT; cdr3_aa: CASSGVRTGVAEAFF; clone_size: .; j_call: TRBJ1-1; d_call: .; v_call: TRBV2
cdr3_nt: TGTGCCACCAGCAGAGTGTTGTGGGGGGATCAGCCCCAGCATTTT; cdr3_aa: CATSRVLWGDQPQHF; clone_size: once; j_call: TRBJ1-5; d_call: .; v_call: TRBV15
cdr3_nt: TGCAGTGCTACAGAGGCAGGGAGCTCCTATAATTCACCCCTCCACTTT; cdr3_aa: CSATEAGSSYNSPLHF; clone_size: .; j_call: TRBJ1-6; d_call: .; v_call: TRBV20-1
cdr3_nt: TGTGCCAGCAGTTATAAGGGACTAGCTCTCTACAATGAGCAGTTCTTC; cdr3_aa: CASSYKGLALYNEQFF; clone_size: .; j_call: TRBJ2-1; d_call: TRBD2; v_call: TRBV6-2/TRBV6-3
cdr3_nt: TGTGCCAGTACTCCAGGGTGGTCCGGGGAGCTGTTTTTT; cdr3_aa: CASTPGWSGELFF; clone_size: .; j_call: TRBJ2-2; d_call: .; v_call: TRBV19
cdr3_nt: TGCGCCAGCAGTTCCGGACAGCCCGCTCACGGCTACACCTTC; cdr3_aa: CASSSGQPAHGYTF; clone_size: .; j_call: TRBJ1-2; d_call: .; v_call: TRBV5-1
cdr3_nt: TGTGCCAGCAGTCCGACAGATTACAATGAGCAGTTCTTC; cdr3_aa: CASSPTDYNEQFF; clone_size: .; j_call: TRBJ2-1; d_call: .; v_call: TRBV12-3/TRBV12-4
cdr3_nt: TGCAGTGCTCCTTGGACCCCTGAAGCTTTCTTT; cdr3_aa: CSAPWTPEAFF; clone_size: .; j_call: TRBJ1-1; d_call: .; v_call: TRBV20-1
cdr3_nt: TGTGCCAGCAGCCCATCGCCAGCGGGGTCCTACAATGAGCAGTTCTTC; cdr3_aa: CASSPSPAGSYNEQFF; clone_size: .; j_call: TRBJ2-1; d_call: TRBD2; v_call: TRBV9